Presented here are 27 T cell receptor beta chains from one specimen sequenced in a study of beta chain features in type 1 diabetes. Study-level results: TCRB CDR3s from Type 1 diabetes patients were moderately but significantly shorter in all four CD4+ subsets.

For these receptors, no antigen is known. cDNA synthesis used the whole RNA isolate, giving expressed TCRB sequences. Sequencing used immunoSEQ multiplex PCR; TCRdb keeps in-frame clones, though not all of them. The data show 550,000 to 850,000 clones, around 15% seen once. The sequencing input was naive CD4+ T cells from blood. These receptors came from a man aged 18 to 30 with type 1 diabetes.

This clone was counted a few times. The J gene is TRBJ2-1, the V gene TRBV7-3; D remains ambiguous. Trimming removed 1 base at V and 0 bases at J, with 19 bases between. The germline V gene encodes CDR1 SGHTA and CDR2 FQGTGA. The CDR3 loop spans 19 amino acids. CDR3 loop: CASSLSPAWRASSYNEQFF. As DNA, the CDR3 is TGTGCCAGCAGCTTAAGTCCGGCGTGGCGAGCAAGCTCCTACAATGAGCAGTTCTTC.

The chain uses TRBV10-1 and TRBJ2-2, with unresolved D. Trimming cost V 5 bases and J 6 bases, with 4 bases left between them. From germline, CDR1 is WNHNN and CDR2 SYGVQD (reference sequence). CDR3 size: 11 residues. In DNA form, the CDR3 reads TGCGCCAGCAGTTTGTCCGGGGAGCTGTTTTTT. Its translation is CASSLSGELFF.

The chain links TRBV12-2 to TRBJ2-2; the table's D call, TRBD1, was not checked against the DNA. TRBV12-2 is reported as a pseudogene. The CDR3 sequence is 17 residues long. CDR3 region: CASRLARTGGGTGELFF. CDR3 nucleotides: TGTGCAAGTCGCTTAGCGCGGACAGGGGGCGGCACCGGGGAGCTGTTTTTT.

This rearrangement joins TRBV7-6 to TRBJ2-7; 9 positions agree with TRBD2. V lost 5 bases, J lost 2 bases, and 10 bases stayed unmatched. The V gene's germline CDR1 is SGHVS and CDR2 FNYEAQ. CDR3 length equals 16 residues. The CDR3 DNA is TGTGCCAGCAGCGCCTCCGGGACTAGCTCAACCTACGAGCAGTACTTC. Translating gives CASSASGTSSTYEQYF. Full variable domain (rest looked up from reference TRBV7-6 and TRBJ2-7): GAGVSQSPRYKVTKRGQDVALRCDPISGHVSLYWYRQALGQGPEFLTYFNYEAQQDKSGLPNDRFSAERPEGSISTLTIQRTEQRDSAMYRCASSASGTSSTYEQYFGPGTRLTVT.

This clone was detected a few times. V is TRBV30 and J is TRBJ2-7, with unresolved D. From germline, CDR1 is GTSNPN and CDR2 SVGIG (reference sequence). The length of the CDR3 is 13 residues. V lost 2 bases and J lost 3, with 11 bases in between. The CDR3 DNA reads TGTGCCTGGAGTAAAAGTCCTTACTACGAGCAGTACTTC. Its protein product is CAWSKSPYYEQYF.

In its sample, this clone was seen a few times. The chain has TRBV6-5 and TRBJ1-6; D uncertain. Trimming removed 2 bases from V and 8 bases from J, with 4 bases in between. CDR1 is MNHEY and CDR2 is SVGAGI in the germline V gene. CDR3 length equals 12 residues. The CDR3 coding sequence is TGTGCCAGCAGTTACAGGGATTCACCCCTCCACTTT. This codes for CASSYRDSPLHF.

A few counts support this clone. The rearrangement uses TRBV27 and TRBJ2-3, with D perhaps matching TRBD2 (6 bases). Per the germline V gene, CDR1 is MNHEY and CDR2 is SMNVEV (reference sequence). The CDR3 has 15 amino acids. Trimming cost V 4 bases and J 1 base, with 12 bases left between them. The CDR3 nucleotides are TGTGCCAGCAGTTCCCCTTCGGGGGGCACAGATACGCAGTATTTT. Translation gives CASSSPSGGTDTQYF.

This clone was picked up a small number of times. This chain uses TRBV5-6 with TRBJ2-1; possibly TRBD1 for D (6 bases). Trimming took off 3 bases at V and 15 bases at J, with 13 bases between the two ends. Germline values: CDR1 SGHDT, CDR2 YYEEEE. This CDR3 is built from 11 residues. CDR3 in amino acids: CASSSGVRSFF. CDR3 nucleotide sequence: TGTGCCAGCAGCTCAGGGGTAAGGTCGTTCTTC.

This chain uses TRBV6-6 with TRBJ1-5; tentatively, D is TRBD1 (5 bases). The V end was cut by 6 bases, the J end by 0 bases, with 12 bases between. CDR1 is MNHNY, CDR2 SVGAGI, per germline (reference sequence). CDR3 length: 15 residues. CDR3 in DNA: TGTGCCAGCAGCGAACGACAGTATAGCAATCAGCCCCAGCATTTT. This codes for CASSERQYSNQPQHF.

The chain employs TRBV19 and TRBJ2-1; D not certain. Trimming stripped 8 bases from V and 7 bases from J, with 15 bases between. From germline, CDR1 is LNHDA and CDR2 SQIVND (reference sequence). This CDR3 contains 13 residues. The CDR3 bases are TGTGCCAGTGGCACACCTCCGCGGAATGAGCAGTTCTTC. Encoded protein: CASGTPPRNEQFF.

This chain joins TRBV5-4 and TRBJ2-5, with unresolved D. CDR3 size: 13 residues. Germline V gene data show CDR1 as SGHNT and CDR2 as YYREEE (reference sequence). V was clipped by 1 base and J by 3 bases, with 7 bases between them. Here the CDR3 DNA reads TGTGCCAGCAGCTTGCTAGAGGAAGAGACCCAGTACTTC. Translating gives CASSLLEEETQYF.

V usage is TRBV25-1 and J usage is TRBJ1-3; TRBD1 is a possible D gene (6 bases). Trimming left V 3 bases short and J 0 bases short, with 12 bases between. The germline CDR1 and CDR2 sequences are MGHDK and SYGVNS. This CDR3 region has 16 residues. The DNA of the CDR3 is TGTGCCAGCAGTGATCTTACAGGGACCTCTGGAAACACCATATATTTT. Protein: CASSDLTGTSGNTIYF.

The chain has TRBV30 and TRBJ2-3; 13 nucleotides line up with TRBD2. The CDR3 spans 19 residues. V lost 0 bases and J lost 0; bases outside the gene matches: 9. Germline assignment: CDR1 GTSNPN and CDR2 SVGIG (reference sequence). The DNA for the CDR3 is TGTGCCTGGAGTGTACATGGACTAGCGGGAGATGCTAGCACAGATACGCAGTATTTT. Translating gives CAWSVHGLAGDASTDTQYF.

This clone appeared a few times. The V and J genes are TRBV7-2 and TRBJ1-5, with D perhaps TRBD1 (6 bases). Deletions cut 2 bases from V and 6 bases from J, with 14 bases between. This CDR3 comprises 15 residues. Germline V gene lookup returns CDR1 SGHTA and CDR2 FQGNSA. The CDR3 nucleotides are TGTGCCAGCAGCTTAATTACAGGGACTTCTCAGCCCCAGCATTTT. This encodes CASSLITGTSQPQHF.

This clone was detected only a few times. Other DNA sequences in this sample translate to the same CDR3. V gene TRBV10-3 combines with J gene TRBJ1-5, with a possible D match to TRBD1 (5 bases). The germline V gene has CDR1 ENHRY and CDR2 SYGVKD. V was clipped by 3 bases and J by 2 bases, with 11 bases between them. CDR3 length equals 15 residues. CDR3 region: CAISDGARGNQPQHF. Written as DNA, the CDR3 is TGTGCCATCAGTGACGGGGCTCGTGGCAATCAGCCCCAGCATTTT.

There are a few counts of this clone. V usage is TRBV4-2 and J usage is TRBJ1-1, with D uncertain. Germline V gene sequence: CDR1 LGHNA, CDR2 YNFKEQ. The CDR3 sequence is 16 residues long. V was pared by 0 bases and J by 0 bases, with 11 bases between. Here the CDR3 reads CASSQDLPSMNTEAFF. CDR3 in DNA: TGTGCCAGCAGCCAAGATCTCCCCAGCATGAACACTGAAGCTTTCTTT.

As for this clone: One end of the junction varies from germline; a read error may be responsible. The J gene is TRBJ1-1, the V gene TRBV10-3, with 12 bases identical to TRBD1. Germline V lookup: CDR1 ENHRY, CDR2 SYGVKD. CDR3 size: 14 residues. In DNA, the CDR3 is TGTGCCAGCAGTTCCGGGACAGGGGGCCCTGAAGCTTTCTTT. It yields the protein CASSSGTGGPEAFF.

This clone occurred a few times. The chain is built from TRBV2 and TRBJ2-5; unclear D gene. The V end was cut by 9 bases, the J end by 4 bases, with 9 bases between. The germline V gene encodes CDR1 SNHLY and CDR2 FYNNEI. This CDR3 has 11 amino acids. The CDR3 reads CASELGETQYF. The CDR3 region has the DNA TGTGCCAGTGAATTAGGAGAGACCCAGTACTTC.

This clone was seen more than once but under ten times. The rearrangement links TRBV4-1 to TRBJ1-5; tentative D call: TRBD1 (5 bases). Germline CDR1 and CDR2: MGHRA and YSYEKL. Trimming left V 1 base short and J 3 bases short, with 10 bases between. CDR3 length: 15 amino acids. The CDR3 spells CASSQVQESNQPQHF. The CDR3 nucleotides read TGCGCCAGCAGCCAAGTACAGGAATCCAATCAGCCCCAGCATTTT.

There are a few counts of this clone. The gene calls are TRBV28 and TRBJ2-7, with TRBD1 matching 7 bases. The CDR3 contains 14 residues. Germline CDR1 MDHEN, CDR2 SYDVKM. With V trimmed by 4 bases and J by 1 base, 4 bases remained unmatched. In DNA, the CDR3 is TGTGCCAGCAGTTCGGGACAGACATCCTACGAGCAGTACTTC. Its translation is CASSSGQTSYEQYF.

The chain uses TRBV19 and TRBJ1-1, with D maybe TRBD1 (5 bases). With 5 bases removed from V and 5 bases from J, the gap between germline ends came to 18 bases. This CDR3 has 15 residues. The germline V gene encodes CDR1 LNHDA and CDR2 SQIVND (reference sequence). CDR3 coding DNA: TGTGCCAGTAGTGAGGGGATTTCCTTGAGGACTGAAGCTTTCTTT. Protein sequence: CASSEGISLRTEAFF.

The V and J genes are TRBV7-2 and TRBJ1-2; D might be TRBD1 (5 bases). V was cut by 1 base and J by 2 bases, with 11 bases left in between. Germline V gives CDR1 SGHTA, CDR2 FQGNSA. CDR3 size: 15 residues. In DNA form, the CDR3 reads TGTGCCAGCAGCTTAGTTGGGACGGAAAACTATGGCTACACCTTC. It encodes CASSLVGTENYGYTF.

This clone was seen a few times. The rearrangement links TRBV9 to TRBJ2-7, with TRBD1 identical over 8 bases. J lost 0 bases, V lost 4 bases, and 3 bases had no gene match. The germline gives CDR1 SGDLS, CDR2 YYNGEE. This CDR3 is 14 amino acids long. Here the CDR3 reads CASSQTGDSYEQYF. In DNA form, the CDR3 reads TGTGCCAGCAGCCAGACAGGGGACTCCTACGAGCAGTACTTC.

V and J are TRBV4-1 and TRBJ2-7; the match to TRBD2 covers 9 bases. Germline V gene lookup returns CDR1 MGHRA and CDR2 YSYEKL. J lost 2 bases, V lost 4 bases, and 6 bases had no gene match. This CDR3 is built from 15 residues. This CDR3 is CASSLRTSEAYEQYF. DNA for the CDR3: TGCGCCAGCAGCCTGAGGACTAGCGAGGCCTACGAGCAGTACTTC.

Written as DNA, the CDR3 is TGTGCCACGACCTTTGGGAACACTGAAGCTTTCTTT. Residues: CATTFGNTEAFF. The chain recombines TRBV28 with TRBJ1-1; no definite D call. Trimming left V 10 bases short and J 1 base short, with 10 bases between. Germline V CDR1 and CDR2: MDHEN, SYDVKM. The CDR3 is made up of 12 amino acids.

This clone has more than one count but fewer than ten. The sample holds other DNA sequences that translate to the same CDR3. J is TRBJ1-2 and V is TRBV5-1; D unclear. The CDR3 runs to 12 residues. The V gene lost 2 bases and the J gene lost 6 bases, with 8 bases spanning the gap. Germline V gene data show CDR1 as SGHRS and CDR2 as YFSETQ. The CDR3 reads CASSFQGNGYTF. CDR3 DNA sequence: TGCGCCAGCAGCTTCCAAGGGAATGGCTACACCTTC.

This clone was seen more than once but under ten times. The V call is TRBV2, the J call TRBJ2-5, with D hard to call. CDR3 size: 12 residues. Germline CDR1 and CDR2: SNHLY and FYNNEI. The ends were cut back, 3 bases at V and 4 bases at J, with 6 bases in the middle. CDR3 residues: CASSELPETQYF. The CDR3 bases are TGTGCCAGCAGTGAGTTACCAGAGACCCAGTACTTC. Combining the CDR3 with reference TRBV2 and TRBJ2-5 gives the whole variable domain EPEVTQTPSHQVTQMGQEVILRCVPISNHLYFYWYRQILGQKVEFLVSFYNNEISEKSEIFDDQFSVERPDGSNFTLKIRSTKLEDSAMYFCASSELPETQYFGPGTRLLVL.